The entry below describes one T cell receptor beta chain. The data belong to a study of cytomegalovirus exposure and HLA in healthy donors. This CDR3 has 19 amino acids. In germline, CDR1 is SEHNR, CDR2 FQNEAQ (reference sequence). V gave up 5 bases and J gave up 0 bases; unmatched junction bases: 16. In the PCR, 60 Vbeta and 13 Jbeta primers were used. TCRdb's table, derived via immunoSEQ multiplex PCR, lists solely in-frame clones and lacks some. Of approximately 120,000 clones listed, under 90% were seen once; the top ten hold less than 2.5%. The chain has TRBV7-9 and TRBJ1-1, with 9 positions matching TRBD1. The sample comprised PBMCs. The receptor was isolated from a woman under 40 in good health and CMV-seronegative. The CDR3 is CASSPRDRAPLRLNTEAFF. CDR3 in DNA: TGTGCCAGCAGCCCAAGGGACAGGGCACCACTAAGGTTGAACACTGAAGCTTTCTTT.